The 6 T cell receptor beta chains listed next were all sequenced from one sample in a study of blood T cell repertoires in COVID-19. Assay: immunoSEQ multiplex PCR; the TCRdb copy retains only in-frame clones and omits some. Found here are more than 150,000 clones, approximately 82% of them singletons; the top ten hold around a tenth. The source material was peripheral blood. The origin of the receptors is a woman between 45 and 60 years old with acute or convalescent COVID-19.

This chain connects TRBV13 to TRBJ1-3; the D is unclear. CDR3 length: 14 amino acids. Trimming cost V 1 base and J 1 base, with 5 bases left between them. Germline V CDR1 and CDR2: PRHDT, FYEKMQ (reference sequence). Here the CDR3 reads CASSLVASGNTIYF. CDR3 in DNA: TGTGCCAGCAGCTTAGTGGCTTCTGGAAACACCATATATTTT.

This clone appeared a single time. V and J are TRBV10-3 and TRBJ2-7; no firm D call. Trimming shortened V by 2 bases and J by 1 base, and 3 bases separated the two germline ends. The CDR3 consists of 12 residues. CDR1 is ENHRY, CDR2 SYGVKD, per germline. CDR3 in amino acids: CAISETSYEQYF. The CDR3 DNA follows: TGTGCCATCAGTGAGACTTCCTACGAGCAGTACTTC.

V gene TRBV18 combines with J gene TRBJ1-1; D might be TRBD1 (6 bases). The CDR3 covers 14 residues. Germline lookup yields CDR1 KGHSH and CDR2 LQKENI. V shed 6 bases and J shed 2 bases, with 13 bases lying between them. CDR3 bases: TGTGCCAGCTCGGGGGCGTCGTTCAACACTGAAGCTTTCTTT. Protein: CASSGASFNTEAFF.

The chain joins TRBV12-3 or TRBV12-4 to TRBJ1-1; D unresolved. This CDR3 comprises 13 residues. V lost 5 bases, J lost 6 bases, and 13 bases lay in between. The CDR3 DNA sequence: TGTGCCAGCAGTGGTCAGGTTCGCTCTGAAGCTTTCTTT. Protein: CASSGQVRSEAFF.

The chain combines TRBV18 with TRBJ1-1, with 7 bases aligning to TRBD1. Per germline, CDR1 KGHSH and CDR2 LQKENI. This CDR3 spans 18 amino acids. Trimming removed 0 bases from V and 2 bases from J; junction bases left unmatched: 12. The chain's CDR3 is CASSPPGRATGTNTEAFF. Here the CDR3 DNA reads TGTGCCAGCTCACCACCGGGTCGGGCGACAGGGACAAACACTGAAGCTTTCTTT.

The chain joins TRBV7-2 to TRBJ1-3; weak D call: TRBD1 (5 bases). V dropped 1 base and J dropped 0 bases, with 10 bases sitting between them. CDR3 length: 16 amino acids. Per germline, CDR1 SGHTA and CDR2 FQGNSA. The CDR3 loop is CASSLVGATSGNTIYF. In DNA, the CDR3 is TGTGCCAGCAGCTTAGTTGGGGCGACCTCTGGAAACACCATATATTTT.